Following are 17 T cell receptor beta chains from one sample sequenced in a study of cytomegalovirus exposure and HLA in healthy donors (dated by TCRdb to 2015 to 2018). Library preparation used the immunoSEQ multiplex PCR assay. A mixture of 60 forward primers for TCR Vbeta segments and 13 reverse primers for TCR Jbeta segments was used in the multiplex PCR. In TCRdb, the immuneACCESS table is reduced to in-frame sequences with V and J assigned. These tables do not hold every clone; where another copy was compared, an unresolved V gene accounts for under half, and the others remain unexplained. A total of more than 95,000 clones appear in this sample, roughly 78% of them only once. In total, the top ten clones hold about 9.2% of the sample. Sequencing input: PBMCs. The receptor set was obtained from a man aged 25-45 years in good health and CMV-seropositive.

This chain joins TRBV7-8 and TRBJ2-2, with TRBD1 identical over 7 bases. The CDR3 covers 16 residues. The V gene's germline CDR1 is SGHVS and CDR2 FQNEAQ. With 1 base clipped from V and 2 bases from J, the junction kept 4 bases outside the gene matches. CDR3: CASSLGGQLNTGELFF. In DNA, the CDR3 is TGTGCCAGCAGCTTAGGGGGACAGCTAAACACCGGGGAGCTGTTTTTT.

The V gene is TRBV5-6, the J gene TRBJ2-7; the match to TRBD1 covers 7 bases. CDR1 SGHDT and CDR2 YYEEEE come from the germline V gene. CDR3 length: 14 amino acids. V dropped 4 bases and J dropped 3; count of bases not matched to a gene: 7. This CDR3 reads CASSPGTAFYEQYF. The CDR3 DNA is TGTGCCAGCAGCCCGGGGACAGCGTTCTACGAGCAGTACTTC.

V gene TRBV29-1 combines with J gene TRBJ2-7, with 9 bases matching TRBD1. Germline trimming cut 7 bases from V and 7 bases from J; bases unmatched to any gene: 11. Germline V gene data show CDR1 as SQVTM and CDR2 as ANQGSEA. The CDR3 runs to 13 residues. The CDR3 DNA reads as TGCAGCGCTCTGGACAGGGGAGGTGGGGAGCAGTACTTC. It is translated as CSALDRGGGEQYF.

This rearrangement joins TRBV27 to TRBJ2-5; TRBD2 aligns across 12 bases. The CDR3 has 17 amino acids. The germline V gene encodes CDR1 MNHEY and CDR2 SMNVEV (reference sequence). Trimming removed 2 bases from V and 2 bases from J; junction bases left unmatched: 6. CDR3 nucleotides: TGTGCCAGCAGTTTAAAACTAGCGGGGGGTCTACAAGAGACCCAGTACTTC. This translates into CASSLKLAGGLQETQYF.

The V gene is TRBV29-1, the J gene TRBJ2-7, with D possibly TRBD2 on 5 matching bases. The germline V gene encodes CDR1 SQVTM and CDR2 ANQGSEA. Trimming removed 5 bases from V and 3 bases from J, with 14 bases in between. This CDR3 comprises 13 residues. CDR3 nucleotide sequence: TGCAGCGTTCGGGTGACCGGACTCTACGAGCAGTACTTC. Translating gives CSVRVTGLYEQYF.

The gene calls are TRBV2 and TRBJ1-4; D not certain. From germline, CDR1 is SNHLY and CDR2 FYNNEI. Trimming left V 6 bases short and J 0 bases short, with 11 bases between. The CDR3 spans 15 residues. The CDR3: CASRPDTSTNEKLFF. CDR3 sequence (DNA): TGTGCCAGCAGGCCCGACACCTCAACTAATGAAAAACTGTTTTTT.

This clone was observed a handful of times. The chain joins TRBV11-3 to TRBJ2-3; D possibly corresponds to TRBD2 (7 bases). The CDR3 runs 16 residues. The germline V gene has CDR1 SGHNT and CDR2 YENEEA. V lost 4 bases and J 4 bases, leaving 18 bases between the germline ends. CDR3 loop: CASSSSLRGPSDTQYF. The CDR3 coding sequence is TGTGCCAGCAGCTCCTCTCTGCGGGGGCCCTCAGATACGCAGTATTTT.

The chain joins TRBV12-5 to TRBJ1-5; D remains unclear. The CDR3 runs to 14 residues. Germline CDR1 is LGHNT and CDR2 is FRNRAP. V dropped 4 bases and J dropped 0 bases, with 7 bases sitting between them. DNA of the CDR3: TGTGCTAGTGGTTCAATCAATAGCAATCAGCCCCAGCATTTT. Its translation: CASGSINSNQPQHF.

The CDR3 coding sequence is TGTGCCAGCAGTTTCAACGGGGCTAGCGGACCCTACGAGCAGTACTTC. Translation: CASSFNGASGPYEQYF. V gene TRBV27 combines with J gene TRBJ2-7, with 7 bases matching TRBD2. The CDR3 runs to 16 residues. Losses at the gene ends were 3 bases for V and 2 bases for J; bases not matched to a gene: 10. Germline V gene data show CDR1 as MNHEY and CDR2 as SMNVEV (reference sequence).

This clone has a single count. The chain has TRBV5-1 and TRBJ2-3, with D unresolved. Germline CDR1 reads SGHRS; CDR2 reads YFSETQ. With 0 bases removed from V and 2 bases from J, the gap between germline ends came to 7 bases. There are 14 residues in the CDR3. CDR3 nucleotide sequence: TGCGCCAGCAGCTTGGACAGATACACAGATACGCAGTATTTT. Translated, it gives CASSLDRYTDTQYF.

The V gene is TRBV4-1, the J gene TRBJ1-4; D unclear. The CDR3 loop spans 15 amino acids. CDR1 is MGHRA and CDR2 is YSYEKL in the germline V gene. The ends were cut back, 1 base at V and 2 bases at J, with 8 bases in the middle. The CDR3 nucleotides read TGCGCCAGCAGCCAAGTTTGGCTGACTAATGAAAAACTGTTTTTT. Translated, it gives CASSQVWLTNEKLFF.

The chain combines TRBV5-1 with TRBJ2-2; possible D gene TRBD1, 6 bases. The CDR3 is 13 amino acids. V lost 2 bases to trimming and J lost 6 bases, with 8 bases between them. CDR1 is SGHRS and CDR2 is YFSETQ in the germline V gene. CDR3 protein: CASSFSGAGELFF. The CDR3 DNA sequence: TGCGCCAGCAGCTTTTCAGGGGCCGGGGAGCTGTTTTTT.

The rearrangement uses TRBV7-8 and TRBJ1-1; D uncertain. CDR3 length: 11 amino acids. Germline CDR1 and CDR2: SGHVS and FQNEAQ. V lost 5 bases to trimming and J lost 7 bases, with 8 bases between them. CDR3 loop: CASSRAGEAFF. The CDR3 DNA reads TGTGCCAGCAGCCGAGCTGGTGAAGCTTTCTTT.

The J gene is TRBJ2-3, the V gene TRBV19, with 14 bases matching TRBD2. The ends lost 5 bases at V and 4 bases at J; junction bases unmatched: 5. CDR1 and CDR2 (germline): LNHDA, SQIVND (reference sequence). The length of the CDR3 is 16 residues. CDR3 coding DNA: TGTGCCAGTAGTCAAAGACTAGCGGGGGGGCCAGATACGCAGTATTTT. This codes for CASSQRLAGGPDTQYF.

The chain employs TRBV2 and TRBJ2-1; 11 bases are shared with TRBD1. Looked up from germline, CDR1 is SNHLY and CDR2 is FYNNEI. CDR3 length: 14 amino acids. J was trimmed by 9 bases and V by 5 bases; bases with no gene match: 6. CDR3 nucleotide sequence: TGTGCCAGCAGTAGGGACAGGGGGACAAGTGAGCAGTTCTTC. It encodes CASSRDRGTSEQFF.

This clone was seen only a few times. CDR3 bases: TGTGCCAGCAGTCTTAGGCGGACAGGCTCCTACGAGCAGTACTTC. Protein sequence: CASSLRRTGSYEQYF. The rearrangement links TRBV2 to TRBJ2-5; 7 bases match TRBD1. The J call may be incorrect, as the DNA end agrees better with TRBJ2-7. The CDR3 spans 15 residues. From germline, CDR1 is SNHLY and CDR2 FYNNEI.

This chain connects TRBV21-1 to TRBJ2-5; the table's D call, TRBD1, has no DNA check behind it. TRBV21-1 is assigned pseudogene status. CDR3 size: 13 residues. CDR3: CASSKAGLETQYF. CDR3 coding DNA: TGTGCCAGCAGCAAAGCGGGCCTAGAGACCCAGTACTTC.